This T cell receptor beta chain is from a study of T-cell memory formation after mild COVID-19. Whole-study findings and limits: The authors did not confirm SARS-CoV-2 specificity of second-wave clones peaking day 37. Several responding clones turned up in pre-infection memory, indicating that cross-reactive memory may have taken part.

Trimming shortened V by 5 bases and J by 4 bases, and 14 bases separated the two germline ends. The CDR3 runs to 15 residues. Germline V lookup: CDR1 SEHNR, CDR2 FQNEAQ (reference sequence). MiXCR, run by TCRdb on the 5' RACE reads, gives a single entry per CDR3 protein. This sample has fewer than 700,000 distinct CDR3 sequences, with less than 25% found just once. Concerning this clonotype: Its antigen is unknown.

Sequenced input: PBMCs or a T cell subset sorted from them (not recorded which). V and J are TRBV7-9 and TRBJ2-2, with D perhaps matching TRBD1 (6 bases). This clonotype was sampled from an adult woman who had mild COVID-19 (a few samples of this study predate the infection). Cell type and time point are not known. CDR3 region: CASSPSGAPTGELFF. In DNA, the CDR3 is TGTGCCAGCAGCCCCTCAGGGGCACCCACCGGGGAGCTGTTTTTT.